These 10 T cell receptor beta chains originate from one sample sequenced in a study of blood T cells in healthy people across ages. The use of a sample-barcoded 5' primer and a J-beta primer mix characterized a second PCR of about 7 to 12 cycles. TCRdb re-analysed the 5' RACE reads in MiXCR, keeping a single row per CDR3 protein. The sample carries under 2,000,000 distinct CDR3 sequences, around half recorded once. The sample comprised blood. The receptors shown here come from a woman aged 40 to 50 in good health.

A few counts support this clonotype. The CDR3: CASSQAIAGGTDTQYF. CDR3 in DNA: TGCGCCAGCAGCCAAGCAATAGCGGGGGGGACAGATACGCAGTATTTT. The rearrangement uses TRBV4-1 and TRBJ2-3; 11 bases align to TRBD2. Germline values: CDR1 MGHRA, CDR2 YSYEKL. V shed 1 base and J 3 bases; nucleotides not matched to a gene: 3. The CDR3 is made up of 16 amino acids.

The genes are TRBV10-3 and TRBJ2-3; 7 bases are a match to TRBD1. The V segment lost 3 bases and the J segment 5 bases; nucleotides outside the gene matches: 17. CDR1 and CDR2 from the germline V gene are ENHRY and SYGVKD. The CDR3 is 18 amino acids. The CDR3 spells CAISDGLGSTGLGDTQYF. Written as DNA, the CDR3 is TGTGCCATCAGTGATGGTCTAGGCTCGACAGGGCTTGGAGATACGCAGTATTTT.

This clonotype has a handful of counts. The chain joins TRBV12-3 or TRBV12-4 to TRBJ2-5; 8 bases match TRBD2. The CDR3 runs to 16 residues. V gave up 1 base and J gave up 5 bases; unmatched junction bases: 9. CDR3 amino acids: CASSLVVGGAAETQYF. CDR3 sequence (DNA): TGTGCCAGCAGTTTAGTGGTCGGGGGGGCGGCGGAGACCCAGTACTTC.

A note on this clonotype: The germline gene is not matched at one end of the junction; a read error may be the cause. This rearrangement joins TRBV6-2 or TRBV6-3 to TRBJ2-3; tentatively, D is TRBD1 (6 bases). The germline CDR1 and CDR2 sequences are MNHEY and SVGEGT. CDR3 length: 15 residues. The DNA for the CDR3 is TGTGCCAGCCGAAACTACAGGGCAAGCACAGATACGCGGTATTTT. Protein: CASRNYRASTDTRYF.

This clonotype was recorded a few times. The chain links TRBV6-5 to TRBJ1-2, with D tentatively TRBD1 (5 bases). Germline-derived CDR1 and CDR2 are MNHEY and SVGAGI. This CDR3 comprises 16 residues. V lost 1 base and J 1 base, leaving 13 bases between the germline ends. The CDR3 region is CASSYFEGRVNYGYTF. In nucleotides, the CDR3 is TGTGCCAGCAGTTACTTTGAGGGACGTGTTAACTATGGCTACACCTTC.

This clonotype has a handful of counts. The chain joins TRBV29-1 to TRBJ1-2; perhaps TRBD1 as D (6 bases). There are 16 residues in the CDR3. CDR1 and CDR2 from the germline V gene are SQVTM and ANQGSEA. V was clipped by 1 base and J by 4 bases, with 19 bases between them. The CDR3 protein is CSVEGGLGQSFYGYTF. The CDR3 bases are TGCAGCGTTGAAGGCGGTCTAGGACAGTCTTTCTATGGCTACACCTTC.

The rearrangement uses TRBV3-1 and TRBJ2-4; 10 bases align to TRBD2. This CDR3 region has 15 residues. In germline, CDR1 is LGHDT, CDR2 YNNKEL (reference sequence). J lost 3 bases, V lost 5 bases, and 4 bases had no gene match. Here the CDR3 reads CASSERLAGKNIQYF. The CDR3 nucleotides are TGTGCCAGCAGCGAACGACTAGCGGGCAAAAACATTCAGTACTTC.

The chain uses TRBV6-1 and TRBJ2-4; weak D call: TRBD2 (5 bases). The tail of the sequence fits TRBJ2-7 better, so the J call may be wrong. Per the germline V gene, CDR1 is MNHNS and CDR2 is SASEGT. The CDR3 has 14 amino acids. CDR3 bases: TGTGCCAGCAGTCTATTGATGGGGAGCCACGAGCAGTACTTC. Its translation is CASSLLMGSHEQYF.

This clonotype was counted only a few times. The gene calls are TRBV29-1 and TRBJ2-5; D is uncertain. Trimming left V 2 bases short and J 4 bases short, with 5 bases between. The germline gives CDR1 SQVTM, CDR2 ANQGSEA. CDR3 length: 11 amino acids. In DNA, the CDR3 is TGCAGCGTTGAAACATCAGAGACCCAGTACTTC. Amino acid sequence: CSVETSETQYF.

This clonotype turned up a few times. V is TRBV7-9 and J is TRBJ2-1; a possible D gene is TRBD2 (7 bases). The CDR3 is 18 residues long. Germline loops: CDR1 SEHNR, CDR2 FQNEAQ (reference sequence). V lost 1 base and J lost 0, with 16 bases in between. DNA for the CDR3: TGTGCCAGCAGCTTAGGAGGGGGGGCCCAGAGCTCCTACAATGAGCAGTTCTTC. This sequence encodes CASSLGGGAQSSYNEQFF.